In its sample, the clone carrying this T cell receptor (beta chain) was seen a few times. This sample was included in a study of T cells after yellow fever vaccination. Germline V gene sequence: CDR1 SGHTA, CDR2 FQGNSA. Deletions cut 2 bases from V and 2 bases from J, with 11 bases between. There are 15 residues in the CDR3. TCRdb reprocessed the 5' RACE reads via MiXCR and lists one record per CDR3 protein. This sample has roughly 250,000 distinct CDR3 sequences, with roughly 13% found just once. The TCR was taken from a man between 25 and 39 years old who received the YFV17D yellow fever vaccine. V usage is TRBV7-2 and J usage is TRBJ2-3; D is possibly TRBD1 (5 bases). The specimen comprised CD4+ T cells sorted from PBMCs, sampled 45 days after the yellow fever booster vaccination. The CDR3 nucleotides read TGTGCCAGCAGCTTACAGGTTGGGGCCACAGATACGCAGTATTTT. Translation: CASSLQVGATDTQYF.